This T cell receptor beta chain was sequenced during a study of cytomegalovirus exposure and HLA in healthy donors. General study findings and limits: 150 to 200 TCR beta chains were listed as cytomegalovirus-associated.

This clone was observed a single time. Its cognate antigen is unknown. CDR3 size: 13 residues. Looked up from germline, CDR1 is SGHVS and CDR2 is FQNEAQ. Trimming took off 4 bases at V and 8 bases at J, with 14 bases between the two ends. PCR was performed using 60 Vbeta and 13 Jbeta primers. Repertoires were generated with immunoSEQ multiplex PCR, while TCRdb's copy carries only in-frame clones and drops some. The table records about 140,000 clones, around 75% of them present only once. V gene TRBV7-8 combines with J gene TRBJ1-2; D is ambiguous. The source material was PBMCs. The sequence was collected from a man aged 35-49 years in good health and CMV-seronegative. The CDR3 nucleotides read TGTGCCAGCAGCTCTACCGTGTCTTCCGGCTACACCTTC. It is translated as CASSSTVSSGYTF. Drawing the rest from reference TRBV7-8 and TRBJ1-2, the complete variable domain is GAGVSQSPRYKVAKRGQDVALRCDPISGHVSLFWYQQALGQGPEFLTYFQNEAQLDKSGLPSDRFFAERPEGSVSTLKIQRTQQEDSAVYLCASSSTVSSGYTFGSGTRLTVV.